The rows below give T cell receptor beta chains drawn from one sample of a study of beta chain features in type 1 diabetes. TCRdb's table, derived via immunoSEQ multiplex PCR, lists solely in-frame clones and lacks some. The data show more than 300,000 clones, around 8.5% seen once. The specimen sequenced was central memory CD4+ T cells from blood. Receptors originate from a man between 25 and 39 years old with type 1 diabetes. Each CDR3 is given with its conserved first and last residue. The order of the fields is J gene, V gene, D gene, clone size, CDR3 DNA, CDR3 protein. The D gene is left open where the match is weak. A clone size is listed for some rows: how often the clone was seen (once, few, many), or a class if it is expanded.

J gene: TRBJ2-3
V gene: TRBV18
D gene: -
clone size: few
CDR3 DNA: TGTGCCAGCTCACTCCGCCTGGGTGATACGCAGTATTTT
CDR3 protein: CASSLRLGDTQYF

J gene: TRBJ1-5
V gene: TRBV28
D gene: TRBD1
clone size: few
CDR3 DNA: TGTGCCAGCAGTTTAAGTGGCAGGGGGCGTCAGAACAATCAGCCCCAGCATTTT
CDR3 protein: CASSLSGRGRQNNQPQHF

J gene: TRBJ2-5
V gene: TRBV30
D gene: -
clone size: many
CDR3 DNA: TGTGCCTGGAGTGTACAGGTCGAGACCCAGTACTTC
CDR3 protein: CAWSVQVETQYF

J gene: TRBJ1-2
V gene: TRBV5-8
D gene: -
clone size: few
CDR3 DNA: TGTGCCAGCAGCTTAACCCTGGATTTCACCTACACCTTC
CDR3 protein: CASSLTLDFTYTF

J gene: TRBJ2-2
V gene: TRBV4-3
D gene: -
clone size: -
CDR3 DNA: TGCGCCAGCAGCGGGACGGTGAACACCGGGGAGCTGTTTTTT
CDR3 protein: CASSGTVNTGELFF

J gene: TRBJ1-1
V gene: TRBV7-2
D gene: -
clone size: -
CDR3 DNA: TGTGCCAGCAGCTTCTTCATGAACACTGAAGCTTTCTTT
CDR3 protein: CASSFFMNTEAFF

J gene: TRBJ2-7
V gene: TRBV19
D gene: -
clone size: -
CDR3 DNA: TGTGCCAGTAGTATACGCTGGGGCCAGAGCGAGCAGTACTTC
CDR3 protein: CASSIRWGQSEQYF

J gene: TRBJ1-1
V gene: TRBV6-5
D gene: -
clone size: -
CDR3 DNA: TGTGCCAGCAGTTACTCGTCAGCGAACACTGAAGCTTTCTTT
CDR3 protein: CASSYSSANTEAFF

J gene: TRBJ2-3
V gene: TRBV2
D gene: -
clone size: -
CDR3 DNA: TGTGCCAGCAGTGAAGCGTCAGATACGCAGTATTTT
CDR3 protein: CASSEASDTQYF

J gene: TRBJ1-4
V gene: TRBV6-6
D gene: -
clone size: few
CDR3 DNA: TGTGCCAGCAGTCCCTCCCGGGGGCAGGGTGAAAAACTGTTTTTT
CDR3 protein: CASSPSRGQGEKLFF

J gene: TRBJ2-5
V gene: TRBV5-4
D gene: TRBD2
clone size: -
CDR3 DNA: TGTGCCAGCAGCCCAACTAGCGGGGGGGCCGGGGAGACCCAGTACTTC
CDR3 protein: CASSPTSGGAGETQYF

J gene: TRBJ1-4
V gene: TRBV6-4
D gene: -
clone size: few
CDR3 DNA: TGTGCCAGCAGTAGGGAATGGGGCGAAAAACTGTTTTTT
CDR3 protein: CASSREWGEKLFF

J gene: TRBJ1-3
V gene: TRBV7-9
D gene: -
clone size: few
CDR3 DNA: TGTGCCAGCAGCTCGACGCTTGGAAACACCATATATTTT
CDR3 protein: CASSSTLGNTIYF

J gene: TRBJ2-1
V gene: TRBV7-8
D gene: TRBD1
clone size: -
CDR3 DNA: TGTGCCAGCAGCTTAGAACTGTCCGGGCAGGGGGCGAATGAGCAGTTCTTC
CDR3 protein: CASSLELSGQGANEQFF

J gene: TRBJ1-2
V gene: TRBV5-4
D gene: TRBD1
clone size: -
CDR3 DNA: TGTGCCAGCAGCCCGGACAGGGTGGGGGGCTACACCTTC
CDR3 protein: CASSPDRVGGYTF

J gene: TRBJ1-1
V gene: TRBV19
D gene: -
clone size: few
CDR3 DNA: TGTGCCAGTAGTAGTCGACAGAGGAACACTGAAGCTTTCTTT
CDR3 protein: CASSSRQRNTEAFF

J gene: TRBJ2-5
V gene: TRBV2
D gene: -
clone size: -
CDR3 DNA: TGTGCCAGCTCGGTAGTGGTGCTCGAGACCCAGTACTTC
CDR3 protein: CASSVVVLETQYF

J gene: TRBJ2-3
V gene: TRBV7-6
D gene: -
clone size: few
CDR3 DNA: TGTGCCAGCAGCCGACGCGGAGGGGATACGCAGTATTTT
CDR3 protein: CASSRRGGDTQYF

J gene: TRBJ2-5
V gene: TRBV2
D gene: -
clone size: -
CDR3 DNA: TGTGCCAGCAGTGAAGGGGGGGCTGGGGAGACCCAGTACTTC
CDR3 protein: CASSEGGAGETQYF

J gene: TRBJ1-1
V gene: TRBV7-8
D gene: TRBD1
clone size: -
CDR3 DNA: TGTGCCAGCAGCCGGACAGGGGACCTGTTAGGTGCTTTCTTT
CDR3 protein: CASSRTGDLLGAFF

J gene: TRBJ2-4
V gene: TRBV29-1
D gene: -
clone size: few
CDR3 DNA: TGCAGCGTGGAGGGAGTGGGAGGCAAAAACATTCAGTACTTC
CDR3 protein: CSVEGVGGKNIQYF

J gene: TRBJ2-1
V gene: TRBV5-6
D gene: -
clone size: few
CDR3 DNA: TGTGCCAGCAGCTTGGGAGGTGGAACAGTATTGGATGAGCAGTTCTTC
CDR3 protein: CASSLGGGTVLDEQFF

J gene: TRBJ1-2
V gene: TRBV28
D gene: -
clone size: -
CDR3 DNA: TGTGCCAGCAGCGGGACAAAGGTTGGCTACACCTTC
CDR3 protein: CASSGTKVGYTF

J gene: TRBJ2-3
V gene: TRBV7-8
D gene: TRBD2
clone size: many
CDR3 DNA: TGTGCCAGCAGCTTCGGCGGGGGGTTCACAGATACGCAGTATTTT
CDR3 protein: CASSFGGGFTDTQYF

J gene: TRBJ1-2
V gene: TRBV19
D gene: -
clone size: -
CDR3 DNA: TGTGCCAGTAGTGCGGGGCGTATTGGCTACACCTTC
CDR3 protein: CASSAGRIGYTF

J gene: TRBJ1-4
V gene: TRBV25-1
D gene: TRBD1
clone size: few
CDR3 DNA: TGTGCCAGCAGTGCCAACGACAGGGGGTTTAATGAAAAACTGTTTTTT
CDR3 protein: CASSANDRGFNEKLFF

J gene: TRBJ2-2
V gene: TRBV5-1
D gene: -
clone size: few
CDR3 DNA: TGCGCCAGCAGCTTAGTCGCGGGGGCGGACACCGGGGAGCTGTTTTTT
CDR3 protein: CASSLVAGADTGELFF

J gene: TRBJ2-3
V gene: TRBV7-2
D gene: -
clone size: -
CDR3 DNA: TGTGCCAGCAGCTTATTAGGCGGGGGCCTAAAAGATACGCAGTATTTT
CDR3 protein: CASSLLGGGLKDTQYF

J gene: TRBJ1-2
V gene: TRBV7-8
D gene: -
clone size: many
CDR3 DNA: TGTGCCAGCAGCTTAGCCGGGACACGGGGCTACACCTTC
CDR3 protein: CASSLAGTRGYTF

J gene: TRBJ2-1
V gene: TRBV5-1
D gene: TRBD2
clone size: -
CDR3 DNA: TGCGCCAGCAGCTTACTAGCGGGAGTCTACAATGAGCAGTTCTTC
CDR3 protein: CASSLLAGVYNEQFF

J gene: TRBJ1-4
V gene: TRBV5-1
D gene: -
clone size: few
CDR3 DNA: TGCGCCAGCAGCGGGGGCCTGGGGAATGAAAAACTGTTTTTT
CDR3 protein: CASSGGLGNEKLFF

J gene: TRBJ2-3
V gene: TRBV29-1
D gene: -
clone size: few
CDR3 DNA: TGCAGCGTTTCCCGACAGTACACAGATACGCAGTATTTT
CDR3 protein: CSVSRQYTDTQYF

J gene: TRBJ2-2
V gene: TRBV30
D gene: -
clone size: -
CDR3 DNA: TGTGCCTGGACCCTACGGGGGAGTTTAGGCACCGGGGAGCTGTTTTTT
CDR3 protein: CAWTLRGSLGTGELFF

J gene: TRBJ1-6
V gene: TRBV27
D gene: -
clone size: few
CDR3 DNA: TGTGCCAGCAGTCCGATGGGGGGGAACATTTCACCCCTCCACTTT
CDR3 protein: CASSPMGGNISPLHF

J gene: TRBJ2-2
V gene: TRBV4-3
D gene: -
clone size: -
CDR3 DNA: TGCGCCAGCAACACAGGGTTGGGGACCGGGGAGCTGTTTTTT
CDR3 protein: CASNTGLGTGELFF

J gene: TRBJ2-7
V gene: TRBV4-1
D gene: -
clone size: -
CDR3 DNA: TGCGCCAGCAGCCAAGGACCGGGCTACGAGCAGTACTTC
CDR3 protein: CASSQGPGYEQYF

J gene: TRBJ2-3
V gene: TRBV6-5
D gene: -
clone size: -
CDR3 DNA: TGTGCCAGCAGCCTCGGGGGAGTGGATACGCAGTATTTT
CDR3 protein: CASSLGGVDTQYF

J gene: TRBJ1-4
V gene: TRBV13
D gene: -
clone size: few
CDR3 DNA: TGTGCCAGCAGCTCCCTTGACGGCGAGGGAAAACTGTTTTTT
CDR3 protein: CASSSLDGEGKLFF

J gene: TRBJ1-5
V gene: TRBV18
D gene: TRBD1
clone size: few
CDR3 DNA: TGTGCCAGCTCTCCGACAGGGGAAGAGCCCCAGCATTTT
CDR3 protein: CASSPTGEEPQHF

J gene: TRBJ1-1
V gene: TRBV10-3
D gene: -
clone size: -
CDR3 DNA: TGTGCCATCAGTTCGACGGGGAACACTGAAGCTTTCTTT
CDR3 protein: CAISSTGNTEAFF

J gene: TRBJ1-1
V gene: TRBV11-2
D gene: -
clone size: -
CDR3 DNA: TGTGCCAGCAGCCGTGTCTCCGGGACAAGGAGCCATGAAGCTTTCTTT
CDR3 protein: CASSRVSGTRSHEAFF

J gene: TRBJ2-1
V gene: TRBV5-1
D gene: TRBD2
clone size: -
CDR3 DNA: TGCGCCAGCAGCTTGGTTAGCGGGGGGAACAATGAGCAGTTCTTC
CDR3 protein: CASSLVSGGNNEQFF

J gene: TRBJ2-7
V gene: TRBV7-2
D gene: -
clone size: -
CDR3 DNA: TGTGCCAGCAGCCCCTTCCCCGGGGTGTACGAGCAGTACTTC
CDR3 protein: CASSPFPGVYEQYF

J gene: TRBJ1-3
V gene: TRBV6-5
D gene: TRBD1
clone size: few
CDR3 DNA: TGTGCCAGCAAGGACAGGGGCGCCTTTCGAGACACCATATATTTT
CDR3 protein: CASKDRGAFRDTIYF

J gene: TRBJ1-6
V gene: TRBV5-4
D gene: -
clone size: few
CDR3 DNA: TGTGCCAGCAGCTTGGCGGGTGGCTGGGCCCTCCACTTT
CDR3 protein: CASSLAGGWALHF

J gene: TRBJ2-1
V gene: TRBV4-3
D gene: TRBD2
clone size: few
CDR3 DNA: TGCGCCAGCAGCCAAGAATCGTACGGGGGGGCTGCTGAGCAGTTCTTC
CDR3 protein: CASSQESYGGAAEQFF

J gene: TRBJ1-2
V gene: TRBV10-2
D gene: -
clone size: -
CDR3 DNA: TGCGCCAGCAGTGAGGACACGTATGGCTACACCTTC
CDR3 protein: CASSEDTYGYTF

J gene: TRBJ1-1
V gene: TRBV30
D gene: -
clone size: -
CDR3 DNA: TGTGCCTTCACTCAACTAGGTCACATGAACACTGAAGCTTTCTTT
CDR3 protein: CAFTQLGHMNTEAFF

J gene: TRBJ2-2
V gene: TRBV18
D gene: TRBD1
clone size: few
CDR3 DNA: TGTGCCAGCTCACCACTCATCCGGGACAGGGGGCAGACCGGGGAGCTGTTTTTT
CDR3 protein: CASSPLIRDRGQTGELFF

J gene: TRBJ2-7
V gene: TRBV18
D gene: -
clone size: few
CDR3 DNA: TGTGCCAGCTCACCAAGACTTTACGAGCAGTACTTC
CDR3 protein: CASSPRLYEQYF

J gene: TRBJ2-1
V gene: TRBV4-2
D gene: TRBD2
clone size: -
CDR3 DNA: TGTGCCAGCAGCCTGGTGGGGGGGACCTACAATGAGCAGTTCTTC
CDR3 protein: CASSLVGGTYNEQFF

J gene: TRBJ2-2
V gene: TRBV6-5
D gene: -
clone size: few
CDR3 DNA: TGTGCCAGTCGACAGGAAGCGCGCACCGGGGAGCTGTTTTTT
CDR3 protein: CASRQEARTGELFF

J gene: TRBJ2-3
V gene: TRBV18
D gene: TRBD2
clone size: -
CDR3 DNA: TGTGCCAGCTCACCAGTCCAGCGTTTTAGCGGGGGGGCCGCAGATACGCAGTATTTT
CDR3 protein: CASSPVQRFSGGAADTQYF

J gene: TRBJ1-2
V gene: TRBV5-4
D gene: -
clone size: few
CDR3 DNA: TGTGCCAGCGGACCTGTGGCAGGGAGTGATGGCTACACCTTC
CDR3 protein: CASGPVAGSDGYTF

J gene: TRBJ2-4
V gene: TRBV7-9
D gene: -
clone size: -
CDR3 DNA: TGTGCCAGCAGCTTCAGCACGGGGGCCATGAACATTCAGTACTTC
CDR3 protein: CASSFSTGAMNIQYF